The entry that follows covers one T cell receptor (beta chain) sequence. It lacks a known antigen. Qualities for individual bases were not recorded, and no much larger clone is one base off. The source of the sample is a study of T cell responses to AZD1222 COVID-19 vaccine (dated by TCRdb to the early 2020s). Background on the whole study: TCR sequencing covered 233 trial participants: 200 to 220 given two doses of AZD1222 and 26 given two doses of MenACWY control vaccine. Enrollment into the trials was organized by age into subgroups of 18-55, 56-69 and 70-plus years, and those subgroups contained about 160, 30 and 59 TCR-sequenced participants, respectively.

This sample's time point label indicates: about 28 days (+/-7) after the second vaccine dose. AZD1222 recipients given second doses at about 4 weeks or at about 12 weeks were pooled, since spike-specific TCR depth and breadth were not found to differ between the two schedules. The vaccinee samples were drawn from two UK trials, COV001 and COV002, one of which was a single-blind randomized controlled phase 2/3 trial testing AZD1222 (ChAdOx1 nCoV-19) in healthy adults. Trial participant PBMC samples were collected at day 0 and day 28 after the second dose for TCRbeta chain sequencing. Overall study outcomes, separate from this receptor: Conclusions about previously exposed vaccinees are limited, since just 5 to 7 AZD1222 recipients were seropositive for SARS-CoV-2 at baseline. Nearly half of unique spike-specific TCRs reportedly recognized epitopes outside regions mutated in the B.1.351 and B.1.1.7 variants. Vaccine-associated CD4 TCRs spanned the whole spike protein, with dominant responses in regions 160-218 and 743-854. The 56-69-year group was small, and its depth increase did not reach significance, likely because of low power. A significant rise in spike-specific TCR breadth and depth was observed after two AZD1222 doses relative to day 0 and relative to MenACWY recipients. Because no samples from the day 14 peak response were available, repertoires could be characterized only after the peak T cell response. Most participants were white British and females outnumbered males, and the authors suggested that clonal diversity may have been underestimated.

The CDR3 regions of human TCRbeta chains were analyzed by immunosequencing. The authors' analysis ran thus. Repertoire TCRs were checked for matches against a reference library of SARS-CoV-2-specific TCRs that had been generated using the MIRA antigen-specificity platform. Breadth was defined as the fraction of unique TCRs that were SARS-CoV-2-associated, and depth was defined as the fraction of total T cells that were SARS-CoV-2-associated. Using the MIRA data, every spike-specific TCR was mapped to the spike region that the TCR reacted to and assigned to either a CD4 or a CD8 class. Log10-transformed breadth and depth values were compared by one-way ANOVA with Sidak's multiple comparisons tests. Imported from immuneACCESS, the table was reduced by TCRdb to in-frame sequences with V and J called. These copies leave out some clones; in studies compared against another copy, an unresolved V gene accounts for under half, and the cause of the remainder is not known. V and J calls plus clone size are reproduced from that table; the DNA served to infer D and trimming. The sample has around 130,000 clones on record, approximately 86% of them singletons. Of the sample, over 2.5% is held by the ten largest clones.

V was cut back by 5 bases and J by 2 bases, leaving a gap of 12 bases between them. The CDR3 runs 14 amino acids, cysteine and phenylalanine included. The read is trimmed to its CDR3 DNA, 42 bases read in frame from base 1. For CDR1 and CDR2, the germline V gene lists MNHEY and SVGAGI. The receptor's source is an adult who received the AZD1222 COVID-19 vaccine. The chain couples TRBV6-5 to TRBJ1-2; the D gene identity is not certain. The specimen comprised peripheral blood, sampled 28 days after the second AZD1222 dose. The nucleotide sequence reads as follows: TGTGCCAGCAGTAGGAGAACAGAGAACTATGGCTACACCTTC. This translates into CASSRRTENYGYTF.